This T cell receptor (beta chain) stems from a study of PD-1 blockade in classical Hodgkin lymphoma. A note on this clone: Other DNA sequences in the sample encode the same CDR3.

Produced via immunoSEQ multiplex PCR; TCRdb's table is partial and in-frame only. The sample includes 25,000 to 35,000 clones, roughly 90% of them seen just once. Stated time point: newly diagnosed, previously untreated cHL patient sample. Thawed PBMCs underwent magnetic negative selection to yield purified CD4+ T cells. The CDR3 covers 14 residues. Germline-derived CDR1 and CDR2 are MNHEY and SMNVEV (reference sequence). Trimming took off 5 bases at V and 1 base at J, with 11 bases between the two ends. The chain employs TRBV27 and TRBJ1-1; maybe TRBD1 (6 bases). Sequenced input: CD4+ T cells from blood. The receptor's source is a human donor with classical Hodgkin lymphoma. CDR3 residues: CASSPLQGNTEAFF. CDR3 coding DNA: TGTGCCAGCAGTCCACTACAGGGGAACACTGAAGCTTTCTTT.